The clone carrying this T cell receptor (beta chain) came up once. The antigen is undetermined. A far bigger clonotype differs at one base, so this is likely a read error. This sample is drawn from a study of prognosis after radiotherapy for stage I lung cancer. Study-level information: Of the enrolled patients, around 15 had newly diagnosed primary stage I lung tumors, while roughly five had oligometastatic NSCLC following surgical resection of the primary tumor. After radiotherapy, distant metastases were seen in a handful of patients (median roughly seven months), and no significant progression was seen in around 16.

Overall study results and limits: Patients who developed distant metastases had lower Shannon entropy after stereotactic body radiation therapy. Median unique TCR clones dropped from roughly 9,900 to 7,200 after stereotactic body radiation therapy.

The TCR beta CDR3 region was amplified from genomic DNA, with two rounds of multiplex PCR being used for the amplification. It was primers specific to each TRBV and TRBJ gene that first-round PCR used. From the multiplex PCR reads, TCRdb called clonotypes with MiXCR, one entry per CDR3 protein. The sample has about 31,000 distinct CDR3 sequences, about 34% seen once. This clonotype was obtained from a donor aged 50 or older with non-small cell lung cancer. Source: PBMCs, taken before or after stereotactic body radiation therapy (not recorded which).

CDR3 region: CASSYSAGVETEYF. As DNA, the CDR3 is TGTGCCAGCAGTTACTCGGCGGGAGTTGAGACCGAGTACTTC. This sequence joins TRBV6-6 and TRBJ2-5; 7 positions match TRBD2. The CDR3 covers 14 residues. CDR1 is MNHNY and CDR2 is SVGAGI in the germline V gene (reference sequence).